The 24 T cell receptor beta chains reported below all come from one sample, sequenced in a study of T cell changes during pregnancy in multiple sclerosis. The table came from immunoSEQ multiplex PCR; TCRdb's copy has only in-frame clones and leaves some out. The repertoire includes about 80,000 clones, 94% of them detected once, and 2% to 3% sits in the top ten. Source: peripheral blood, taken in the third trimester of pregnancy. The receptor set was obtained from a female donor with multiple sclerosis, enrolled in a pregnancy study.

The CDR3 sequence is CASRLLGLYIQYF. CDR3 sequence (DNA): TGTGCCAGCAGACTACTTGGCTTGTACATTCAGTACTTC. The chain employs TRBV2 and TRBJ2-4, with D unclear. CDR3 length: 13 amino acids. From germline, CDR1 is SNHLY and CDR2 FYNNEI. Trimming shortened V by 6 bases and J by 8 bases, and 14 bases separated the two germline ends.

The chain couples TRBV13 to TRBJ1-6, with a weak D call TRBD1 (6 bases). Trimming took off 4 bases at V and 10 bases at J, with 14 bases between the two ends. The CDR3 totals 14 residues. Germline assignment: CDR1 PRHDT and CDR2 FYEKMQ (reference sequence). Here the CDR3 reads CASSWTVEESPLHF. The CDR3 region has the DNA TGTGCCAGCAGCTGGACAGTGGAGGAGTCACCCCTCCACTTT.

The V call is TRBV7-6, the J call TRBJ2-1; 11 nucleotides agree with TRBD2. The CDR3 has 16 amino acids. Germline CDR1 and CDR2: SGHVS and FNYEAQ. J lost 6 bases, V lost 5 bases, and 9 bases had no gene match. The CDR3 DNA reads TGTGCCAGCAGCCCAGATCTAGCGGGGGGCGGCAATGAGCAGTTCTTC. As protein: CASSPDLAGGGNEQFF.

The gene calls are TRBV5-1 and TRBJ2-1, with D possibly being TRBD2 (6 bases). The V and J ends lost 0 bases and 4 bases respectively, with 20 bases between them. CDR3 length equals 18 residues. Germline lookup yields CDR1 SGHRS and CDR2 YFSETQ. CDR3 DNA: TGCGCCAGCAGCTTGGGAGTTACTTTAGCGGCTCGTTACAATGAGCAGTTCTTC. Translation: CASSLGVTLAARYNEQFF. The whole variable domain, filled in from reference TRBV5-1 and TRBJ2-1, reads KAGVTQTPRYLIKTRGQQVTLSCSPISGHRSVSWYQQTPGQGLQFLFEYFSETQRNKGNFPGRFSGRQFSNSRSEMNVSTLELGDSALYLCASSLGVTLAARYNEQFFGPGTRLTVL.

The chain carries TRBV7-2 and TRBJ1-4, with D possibly TRBD1 on 6 matching bases. The CDR3 extends over 14 amino acids. The germline gives CDR1 SGHTA, CDR2 FQGNSA. V lost 4 bases to trimming and J lost 8 bases, with 14 bases between them. The CDR3 nucleotides are TGTGCCAGCAGCTCCCGGGGGGCAAAGGAAAAACTGTTTTTT. Translated, it gives CASSSRGAKEKLFF.

This chain links TRBV7-2 with TRBJ2-7, with D possibly matching TRBD2 (5 bases). V dropped 5 bases and J dropped 2 bases, with 16 bases sitting between them. This CDR3 spans 15 amino acids. CDR1 and CDR2 (germline): SGHTA, FQGNSA. In nucleotides, the CDR3 is TGTGCCAGCAGCACCCGGGGTCCCCCTACCTACGAGCAGTACTTC. This encodes CASSTRGPPTYEQYF. The full variable domain, its missing parts supplied by reference TRBV7-2 and TRBJ2-7, is GAGVSQSPSNKVTEKGKDVELRCDPISGHTALYWYRQSLGQGLEFLIYFQGNSAPDKSGLPSDRFSAERTGGSVSTLTIQRTQQEDSAVYLCASSTRGPPTYEQYFGPGTRLTVT.

The chain employs TRBV27 and TRBJ1-1; no definite D call. CDR1 is MNHEY and CDR2 is SMNVEV in the germline V gene (reference sequence). Trimming took 3 bases from V and 4 from J, leaving 12 bases between them. The CDR3 loop spans 14 amino acids. The CDR3 is CASSLRGPGTEAFF. CDR3 nucleotide sequence: TGTGCCAGCAGTTTGAGAGGGCCAGGCACTGAAGCTTTCTTT.

The chain recombines TRBV9 with TRBJ2-5, with D perhaps matching TRBD1 (6 bases). Germline CDR1 SGDLS, CDR2 YYNGEE. V lost 1 base and J 2 bases, leaving 6 bases between the germline ends. The CDR3 extends over 13 amino acids. This CDR3 reads CASSVTGQETQYF. The CDR3 DNA reads TGTGCCAGCAGCGTAACAGGGCAAGAGACCCAGTACTTC.

V usage is TRBV5-1 and J usage is TRBJ2-4; a weak D match, TRBD2 (6 bases). V was clipped by 4 bases and J by 4 bases, with 21 bases between them. Per the germline V gene, CDR1 is SGHRS and CDR2 is YFSETQ. The CDR3 extends over 17 amino acids. CDR3 sequence reads: CASSPGGLSSLKNIQYF. CDR3 nucleotides: TGCGCCAGCAGCCCCGGGGGTCTTTCGTCCCTAAAAAACATTCAGTACTTC.

The chain combines TRBV29-1 with TRBJ2-5, with 8 bases fitting TRBD2. The germline V gene encodes CDR1 SQVTM and CDR2 ANQGSEA. CDR3 length equals 12 residues. Germline trimming cut 4 bases from V and 5 bases from J; bases unmatched to any gene: 3. CDR3 amino acids: CSVGTSRETQYF. In DNA form, the CDR3 reads TGCAGCGTTGGGACTAGCAGGGAGACCCAGTACTTC.

The rearrangement joins TRBV29-1 to TRBJ1-2; D remains unclear. CDR3 length: 12 residues. Trimming took 2 bases from V and 5 from J, leaving 9 bases between them. The germline V gene has CDR1 SQVTM and CDR2 ANQGSEA. The CDR3, as DNA: TGCAGCGTTGAAATGGGAGGTTATGGCTACACCTTC. Protein sequence: CSVEMGGYGYTF.

The chain uses TRBV7-2 and TRBJ1-5; D is perhaps TRBD1 (5 bases). Germline CDR1 reads SGHTA; CDR2 reads FQGNSA. V lost 5 bases and J lost 9, with 14 bases in between. The CDR3 extends over 13 amino acids. The CDR3 sequence: CASSQPGFGPQHF. The DNA for the CDR3 is TGTGCCAGCAGCCAACCAGGGTTTGGGCCCCAGCATTTT.

This rearrangement joins TRBV25-1 to TRBJ1-1; the D is unclear. Germline-derived CDR1 and CDR2 are MGHDK and SYGVNS. CDR3 size: 13 residues. The V gene lost 3 bases and the J gene lost 1 base, with 6 bases spanning the gap. The CDR3 DNA follows: TGTGCCAGCAGTGAGGCATCGAACACTGAAGCTTTCTTT. Translation: CASSEASNTEAFF.

The chain recombines TRBV5-1 with TRBJ1-2; possible D gene TRBD1, 6 bases. CDR3 size: 16 residues. The V end was cut by 1 base, the J end by 4 bases, with 17 bases between. CDR1 and CDR2 from the germline V gene are SGHRS and YFSETQ. In DNA form, the CDR3 reads TGCGCCAGCAGCTTGATTGTTTCGGGGGGCGGCTATGGCTACACCTTC. Amino acid sequence: CASSLIVSGGGYGYTF. Drawing the rest from reference TRBV5-1 and TRBJ1-2, the complete variable domain is KAGVTQTPRYLIKTRGQQVTLSCSPISGHRSVSWYQQTPGQGLQFLFEYFSETQRNKGNFPGRFSGRQFSNSRSEMNVSTLELGDSALYLCASSLIVSGGGYGYTFGSGTRLTVV.

The chain uses TRBV7-3 and TRBJ2-1; TRBD2 matches 9 bases. There are 16 residues in the CDR3. Germline V gene lookup returns CDR1 SGHTA and CDR2 FQGTGA. After removal of 2 bases from V and 7 bases from J, the junction contained 9 bases not matched to a gene. CDR3 region: CASSLYGGGAVNEQFF. In DNA form, the CDR3 reads TGTGCCAGCAGCTTATACGGCGGGGGGGCCGTTAATGAGCAGTTCTTC. Based on the CDR3 plus reference TRBV7-3 and TRBJ2-1, the full variable domain is GAGVSQTPSNKVTEKGKYVELRCDPISGHTALYWYRQSLGQGPEFLIYFQGTGAADDSGLPNDRFFAVRPEGSVSTLKIQRTERGDSAVYLCASSLYGGGAVNEQFFGPGTRLTVL.

V usage is TRBV2 and J usage is TRBJ2-3; D ambiguous. Trimming removed 8 bases from V and 3 bases from J, with 12 bases in between. Germline V gene data show CDR1 as SNHLY and CDR2 as FYNNEI. The CDR3 has 13 amino acids. CDR3 sequence: CASYSSLTDTQYF. DNA of the CDR3: TGTGCCAGCTACAGTTCTCTGACAGATACGCAGTATTTT.

V usage is TRBV19 and J usage is TRBJ2-2; D possibly corresponds to TRBD2 (6 bases). Germline CDR1 reads LNHDA; CDR2 reads SQIVND (reference sequence). Deletions cut 6 bases from V and 0 bases from J, with 11 bases between. The CDR3 covers 15 residues. DNA for the CDR3: TGTGCCAGTAGGGGCGGGGCAGCGAACACCGGGGAGCTGTTTTTT. This encodes CASRGGAANTGELFF.

This sequence joins TRBV12-5 and TRBJ1-2; 8 bases line up with TRBD1. CDR1 and CDR2 (germline): LGHNT, FRNRAP. Germline trimming cut 2 bases from V and 4 bases from J; bases unmatched to any gene: 6. The length of the CDR3 is 15 residues. The CDR3 sequence is CASGLRTGSIYGYTF. CDR3 coding DNA: TGTGCTAGTGGTTTGCGGACAGGGTCCATCTATGGCTACACCTTC.

In regard to this clone: An end of the junction does not agree with germline; a read error may underlie this. The chain is built from TRBV7-7 and TRBJ2-3, with D hard to call. The CDR3 totals 14 residues. In germline, CDR1 is SSHAT, CDR2 FNYEAQ (reference sequence). CDR3 nucleotides: TGTGCTAGCAGCCCTGAGCTCGTATTAGATACGCAGTATTTT. Protein product: CASSPELVLDTQYF.

This chain links TRBV19 with TRBJ2-4; 7 bases map to TRBD1. Per germline, CDR1 LNHDA and CDR2 SQIVND (reference sequence). J was trimmed by 1 base and V by 4 bases; bases with no gene match: 13. The CDR3 has 18 residues. CDR3 region: CASSTPTDRPLAKNIQYF. The CDR3 DNA sequence: TGTGCCAGTAGTACACCCACGGACAGGCCCCTGGCCAAAAACATTCAGTACTTC.

The chain carries TRBV5-1 and TRBJ2-7; a possible D gene is TRBD2 (6 bases). V lost 0 bases and J lost 2, with 12 bases in between. The CDR3 has 15 amino acids. Germline V CDR1 and CDR2: SGHRS, YFSETQ. The CDR3 DNA reads as TGCGCCAGCAGCTTGGGGGGGGTGGACCCCTACGAGCAGTACTTC. This sequence encodes CASSLGGVDPYEQYF.

This chain connects TRBV2 to TRBJ2-3, with 10 positions matching TRBD2. CDR3 length equals 14 residues. Trimming removed 8 bases from V and 4 bases from J; junction bases left unmatched: 6. In germline, CDR1 is SNHLY, CDR2 FYNNEI. The CDR3 region has the DNA TGTGCCAGCCATTCTAGCGGGGGACCAGATACGCAGTATTTT. This translates into CASHSSGGPDTQYF.

V and J are TRBV10-3 and TRBJ2-7; 7 bases are a match to TRBD1. Germline V gives CDR1 ENHRY, CDR2 SYGVKD. The CDR3 is made up of 11 amino acids. V was pared by 10 bases and J by 6 bases, with 6 bases of the junction left unmatched. The CDR3 sequence: CATETGSEQYF. The CDR3 DNA follows: TGTGCCACCGAGACAGGGAGCGAGCAGTACTTC.

V and J are TRBV4-2 and TRBJ2-1; a weak D match, TRBD2 (6 bases). There are 16 residues in the CDR3. V was pared by 5 bases and J by 8 bases, with 22 bases between. From germline, CDR1 is LGHNA and CDR2 YNFKEQ. CDR3 residues: CASSSPGGTSRYEQFF. Here the CDR3 DNA reads TGTGCCAGCAGCTCCCCTGGGGGAACTAGCAGGTATGAGCAGTTCTTC.